The T cell receptor (beta chain) described here comes from a study of CD8+ T cells in alopecia areata. About the study: Treatment of the treated patients consisted of oral tofacitinib, 5 to 10 mg twice daily. Percent of scalp involved defined treated patients' severity scores.

The treatment denotes: oral pan-JAK inhibitor, 5-10 mg twice daily. Once RNA had been extracted, it was reverse transcribed into cDNA to act as the sequencing template. This table comes from immunoSEQ multiplex PCR, and its TCRdb copy is limited to in-frame clones, with some not included. This table has over 85,000 clones, 60% to 65% appearing once. CDR3 length equals 12 residues. Germline V gene lookup returns CDR1 SQVTM and CDR2 ANQGSEA. This TCR came from a human donor with alopecia areata. The source was CD8+ T cells sorted from blood, collected at week 4, from a patient treated with tofacitinib. The chain couples TRBV29-1 to TRBJ2-5; a possible D gene is TRBD2 (6 bases). The tail of the sequence fits TRBJ2-7 better, so the J call may be wrong. The CDR3 bases are TGCAGCGGGGGGACTTCCTCCTACGAGCAGTACTTC. It specifies CSGGTSSYEQYF.